This T cell receptor (beta chain) was recorded in a study of tumor-infiltrating lymphocytes in primary liver carcinoma. A word on this clonotype: The antigen remains undetermined.

Taking about 18-31 mg of unsorted bulk tissue, the authors co-extracted RNA and DNA. The proportion of viable tumor cells exceeded 80% in every tumor sample. CDR3 size: 17 residues. From germline, CDR1 is SGHVS and CDR2 FQNEAQ. V was clipped by 11 bases and J by 2 bases; unmatched bases: 17. Overall study results and limits: Merely some 7-25% of top clones spanned all five tumor regions. Tumors reached a significantly greater top-250-clone fraction than blood did (p = 0.039).

Constant-region priming of around 490 ng total RNA yielded TCR beta cDNA. Employing slightly modified ARM-PCR, three nested multiplex PCR rounds were run, and these gave rise to the TCR beta libraries. It was with TRBV1-TRBV30 forward primers and a C-beta reverse primer that the first two PCR rounds were run, at about 10 cycles each. Using its own MiXCR run on the multiplex PCR reads, TCRdb lists one record per CDR3 protein. The data show about 130,000 distinct CDR3 sequences, 55% to 75% seen once. The sequencing input was liver tumor tissue from sampling region 3. Subset reported: tumor region T3, left-lateral pole. The gene calls are TRBV7-8 and TRBJ2-7, with TRBD2 matching 11 bases. The sequence derives from a woman aged 60 to 75 with primary liver carcinoma and hepatitis B virus infection. DNA for the CDR3: TGTGCCGACAGCTTCCAAACCGGGACTAGCGGTACCTACGAGCAGTACTTC. Translating it yields CADSFQTGTSGTYEQYF.